Presented here are 8 T cell receptor beta chains from one specimen sequenced in a study of shared clonotypes between healthy human individuals. The table came from immunoSEQ multiplex PCR; TCRdb's copy has only in-frame clones and leaves some out. Of about 1 million clones listed, under 80% are singletons. The sequenced sample was memory CD4+ T cells sorted from blood. The subset here: CD45RA-negative fraction. Every receptor here comes from a young man in good health.

The chain uses TRBV4-3 and TRBJ2-1; D might be TRBD1 or TRBD2, each matching 5 bases. The V gene's germline CDR1 is LGHNA and CDR2 YSLEER. There are 16 residues in the CDR3. Trimming cost V 0 bases and J 4 bases, with 13 bases left between them. The CDR3 protein is CASSQDGTGMYNEQFF. CDR3 DNA: TGCGCCAGCAGCCAAGACGGGACGGGGATGTACAATGAGCAGTTCTTC.

In the case of this clone: The likely explanation is a read error, given a far larger clone one base away. The chain carries TRBV25-1 and TRBJ1-6, with a possible D match to TRBD1 (5 bases). The CDR3 length is 13 residues. V lost 4 bases and J lost 9, with 10 bases in between. CDR1 and CDR2 from the germline V gene are MGHDK and SYGVNS. The CDR3 here is CASSGLGGSPLHF. The CDR3 DNA reads TGTGCCAGCAGTGGTCTTGGGGGTTCACCCCTCCACTTT.

V and J are TRBV11-1 and TRBJ2-3; 10 nucleotides align to TRBD2. V dropped 1 base and J dropped 1; count of bases not matched to a gene: 5. The germline CDR1 and CDR2 sequences are SGHAT and FQDESV (reference sequence). The CDR3 covers 17 residues. CDR3 sequence: CASSLGAGLAGTDTQYF. CDR3 nucleotides: TGTGCCAGCAGCTTAGGTGCTGGACTAGCGGGCACAGATACGCAGTATTTT.

The chain joins TRBV5-8 to TRBJ1-5; 8 nucleotides agree with TRBD1. The CDR3 spans 13 residues. V shed 10 bases and J 7 bases; nucleotides not matched to a gene: 10. The germline V gene encodes CDR1 SGHTS and CDR2 YDEGEE. The CDR3 loop is CASNYRGDQPQHF. CDR3 DNA sequence: TGTGCCTCCAATTACAGGGGGGACCAGCCCCAGCATTTT.

This rearrangement joins TRBV19 to TRBJ2-1; D is undetermined. This CDR3 spans 17 amino acids. Germline assignment: CDR1 LNHDA and CDR2 SQIVND (reference sequence). V dropped 1 base and J dropped 0 bases, with 13 bases sitting between them. The CDR3 is CASSIGAGPSSYNEQFF. The CDR3 coding sequence is TGTGCCAGTAGTATAGGAGCCGGGCCCAGCTCCTACAATGAGCAGTTCTTC.

This rearrangement joins TRBV10-1 to TRBJ2-1; 8 positions agree with TRBD2. The V gene's germline CDR1 is WNHNN and CDR2 SYGVQD (reference sequence). The J segment lost 0 bases and the V segment lost 5 bases, leaving 3 bases of the junction unmatched. This CDR3 spans 15 amino acids. This CDR3 reads CASSKSGSSYNEQFF. DNA for the CDR3: TGCGCCAGCAGTAAAAGCGGGAGCTCCTACAATGAGCAGTTCTTC.

The CDR3 loop reads CASSYGFGATEAFF. The CDR3 coding sequence is TGTGCCAGCAGTTATGGATTTGGGGCCACTGAAGCTTTCTTT. The chain joins TRBV2 to TRBJ1-1; D might be TRBD1 (5 bases). Trimming removed 5 bases at V and 4 bases at J, with 14 bases between. The CDR3 is 14 amino acids. CDR1 SNHLY and CDR2 FYNNEI come from the germline V gene.

This sequence joins TRBV9 and TRBJ2-2; perhaps TRBD1 as D (6 bases). The CDR3 consists of 14 residues. Deletions cut 4 bases from V and 0 bases from J, with 7 bases between. CDR1 and CDR2 from the germline V gene are SGDLS and YYNGEE. The CDR3 nucleotides read TGTGCCAGCAGCACAGGGACGAACACCGGGGAGCTGTTTTTT. Translated, it gives CASSTGTNTGELFF.